This T cell receptor (beta chain) was identified in a study of early T cells in non-severe SARS-CoV-2 infection. The overall study: The chains were unpaired, and the sequenced material was bulk RNA from unsorted whole blood.

As part of library construction, unique molecular identifiers were attached to individual cDNA molecules. TCRdb reanalysed the 5' RACE reads using MiXCR and keeps one entry per CDR3 protein. This table holds 97,000 or so distinct CDR3 sequences, around 13% found once. A remark on this clonotype: As yet, its antigen is unknown.

CDR3 size: 12 residues. The germline V gene encodes CDR1 SGHDN and CDR2 FVKESK. V gave up 4 bases and J gave up 5 bases, with 9 bases separating them. Findings and limits, study-wide: The VDJdb matching leaned toward anti-spike CD8 responses and overlooked private and CD4 specificities.

The chain combines TRBV14 with TRBJ2-7; D unclear. The source is an adult who was a healthcare worker with PCR-confirmed SARS-CoV-2 infection or an uninfected control (not recorded which). Sequences were obtained from whole blood. The chain's CDR3 is CASSPNWDEQYF. The DNA for the CDR3 is TGTGCCAGCAGCCCAAACTGGGACGAGCAGTACTTC.